This T cell receptor (beta chain) was documented in a study of cytomegalovirus exposure and HLA in healthy donors. General study points: The records held CMV serostatus as the only immune exposure information.

The PCR contained 60 Vbeta and 13 Jbeta primers. TCRdb's table, derived via immunoSEQ multiplex PCR, lists solely in-frame clones and lacks some. The sample includes a few hundred thousand clones, about nine tenths of them seen just once. Trimming cost V 4 bases and J 0 bases; bases outside gene matches: 8. Germline assignment: CDR1 MNHEY and CDR2 SMNVEV (reference sequence). This CDR3 comprises 17 residues. Remarks on this clone: The antigen remains unidentified.

Sequencing input: PBMCs. The chain links TRBV27 to TRBJ1-3, with TRBD1 identical over 8 bases. This TCR was sampled from a girl aged 2-15 years in good health and CMV-seronegative. In DNA, the CDR3 is TGTGCCAGCAGTTCTTTAGGACAGGGTTTCTCTGGAAACACCATATATTTT. Translation: CASSSLGQGFSGNTIYF.